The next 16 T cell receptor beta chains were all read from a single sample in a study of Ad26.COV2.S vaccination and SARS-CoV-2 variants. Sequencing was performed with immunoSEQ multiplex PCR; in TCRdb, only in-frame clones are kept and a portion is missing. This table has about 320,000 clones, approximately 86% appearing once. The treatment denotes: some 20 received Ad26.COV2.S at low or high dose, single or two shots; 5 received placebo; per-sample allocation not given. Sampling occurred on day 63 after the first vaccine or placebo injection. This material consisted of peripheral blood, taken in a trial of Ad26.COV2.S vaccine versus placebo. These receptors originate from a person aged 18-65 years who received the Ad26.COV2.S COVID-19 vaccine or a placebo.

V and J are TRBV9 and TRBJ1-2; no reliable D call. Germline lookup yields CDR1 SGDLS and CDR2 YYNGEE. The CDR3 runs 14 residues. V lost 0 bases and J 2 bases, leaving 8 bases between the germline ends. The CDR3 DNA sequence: TGTGCCAGCAGCGTAGCTGACACCAACTATGGCTACACCTTC. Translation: CASSVADTNYGYTF.

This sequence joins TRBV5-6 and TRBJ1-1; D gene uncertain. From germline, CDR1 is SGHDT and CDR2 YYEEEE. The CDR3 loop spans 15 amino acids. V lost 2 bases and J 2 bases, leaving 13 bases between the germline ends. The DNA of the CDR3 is TGTGCCAGCAGCTTTGGTCATGTAGGTAACACTGAAGCTTTCTTT. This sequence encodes CASSFGHVGNTEAFF.

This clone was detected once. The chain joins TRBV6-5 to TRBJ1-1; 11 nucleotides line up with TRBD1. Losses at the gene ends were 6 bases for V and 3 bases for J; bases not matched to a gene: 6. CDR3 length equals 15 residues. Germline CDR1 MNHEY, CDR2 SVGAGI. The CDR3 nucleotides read TGTGCCAGCAGGGCCGGGACAGGGGGAGACACTGAAGCTTTCTTT. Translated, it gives CASRAGTGGDTEAFF.

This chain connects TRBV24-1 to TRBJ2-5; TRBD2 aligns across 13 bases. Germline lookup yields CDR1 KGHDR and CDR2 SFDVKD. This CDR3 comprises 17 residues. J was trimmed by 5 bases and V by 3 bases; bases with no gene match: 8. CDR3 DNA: TGTGCCACCAGTGATGGGACTAGCGGGGTAATTGGGGAGACCCAGTACTTC. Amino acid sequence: CATSDGTSGVIGETQYF.

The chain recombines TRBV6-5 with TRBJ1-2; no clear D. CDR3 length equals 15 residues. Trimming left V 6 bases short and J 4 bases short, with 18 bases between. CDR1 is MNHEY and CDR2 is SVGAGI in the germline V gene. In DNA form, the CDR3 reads TGTGCCAGCAGAAGGATCGGCCAGGAATTCTATGGCTACACCTTC. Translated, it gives CASRRIGQEFYGYTF.

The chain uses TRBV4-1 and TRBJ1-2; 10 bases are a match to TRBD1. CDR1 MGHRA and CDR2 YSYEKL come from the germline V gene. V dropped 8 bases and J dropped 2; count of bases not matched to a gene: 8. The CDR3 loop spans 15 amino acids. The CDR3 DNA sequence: TGCGCCAGCGGCGGACAGGGGGTTCGGAACTATGGCTACACCTTC. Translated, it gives CASGGQGVRNYGYTF.

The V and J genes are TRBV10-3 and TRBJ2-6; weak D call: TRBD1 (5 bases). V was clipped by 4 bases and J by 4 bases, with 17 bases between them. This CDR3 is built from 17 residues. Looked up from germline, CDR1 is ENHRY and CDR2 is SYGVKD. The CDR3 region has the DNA TGTGCCATCAGTGGACAGCCCTCTCGATACGGGGCCAACGTCCTGACTTTC. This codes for CAISGQPSRYGANVLTF.

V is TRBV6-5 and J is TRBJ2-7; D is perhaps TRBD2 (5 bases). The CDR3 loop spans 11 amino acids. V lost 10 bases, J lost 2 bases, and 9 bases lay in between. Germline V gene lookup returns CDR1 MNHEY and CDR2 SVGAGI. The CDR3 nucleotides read TGTGCCACCCGGGGTGCCTACGAGCAGTACTTC. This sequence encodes CATRGAYEQYF.

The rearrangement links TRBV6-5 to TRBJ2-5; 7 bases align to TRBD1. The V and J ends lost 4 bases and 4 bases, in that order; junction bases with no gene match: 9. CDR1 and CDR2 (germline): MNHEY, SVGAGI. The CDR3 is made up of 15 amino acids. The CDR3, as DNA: TGTGCCAGCAGTTTGAGGGGGCCTCGAGGAGAGACCCAGTACTTC. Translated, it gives CASSLRGPRGETQYF.

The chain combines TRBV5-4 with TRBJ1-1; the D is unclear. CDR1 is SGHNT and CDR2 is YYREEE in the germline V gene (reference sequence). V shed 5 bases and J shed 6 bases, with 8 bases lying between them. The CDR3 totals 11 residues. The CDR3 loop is CASRGGSEAFF. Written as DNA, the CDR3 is TGTGCCAGCAGGGGAGGGTCTGAAGCTTTCTTT.

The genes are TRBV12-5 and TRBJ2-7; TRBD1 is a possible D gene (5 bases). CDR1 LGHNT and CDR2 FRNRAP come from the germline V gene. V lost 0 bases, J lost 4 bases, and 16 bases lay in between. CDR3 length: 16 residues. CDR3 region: CASGLVAGPIAYEQYF. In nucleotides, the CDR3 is TGTGCTAGTGGTTTGGTAGCAGGGCCAATTGCGTACGAGCAGTACTTC.

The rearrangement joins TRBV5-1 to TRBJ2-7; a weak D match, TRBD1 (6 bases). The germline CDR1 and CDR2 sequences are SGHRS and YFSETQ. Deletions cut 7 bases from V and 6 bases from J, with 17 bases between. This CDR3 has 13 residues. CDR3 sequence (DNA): TGCGCCAGCCGAGGGGACATTCAACGCGAGCAGTACTTC. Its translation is CASRGDIQREQYF.

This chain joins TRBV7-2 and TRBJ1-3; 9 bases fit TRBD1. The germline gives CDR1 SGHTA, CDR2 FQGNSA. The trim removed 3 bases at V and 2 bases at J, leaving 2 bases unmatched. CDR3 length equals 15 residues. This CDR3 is CASSFRTGAGNTIYF. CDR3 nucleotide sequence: TGTGCCAGCAGCTTTCGGACAGGGGCTGGAAACACCATATATTTT.

CDR3 nucleotide sequence: TGTGCCAGCAGTGATAGCAGGCCTTCACCCCTCCACTTT. It specifies CASSDSRPSPLHF. The chain uses TRBV12-3 or TRBV12-4 and TRBJ1-6; D is uncertain. Trimming removed 5 bases at V and 9 bases at J, with 11 bases between. The CDR3 is 13 residues long.

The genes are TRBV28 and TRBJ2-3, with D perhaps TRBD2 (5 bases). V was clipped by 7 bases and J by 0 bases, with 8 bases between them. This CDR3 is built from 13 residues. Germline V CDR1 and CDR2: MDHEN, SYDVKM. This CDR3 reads CASNGVSTDTQYF. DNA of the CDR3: TGTGCCAGCAACGGGGTCAGCACAGATACGCAGTATTTT.

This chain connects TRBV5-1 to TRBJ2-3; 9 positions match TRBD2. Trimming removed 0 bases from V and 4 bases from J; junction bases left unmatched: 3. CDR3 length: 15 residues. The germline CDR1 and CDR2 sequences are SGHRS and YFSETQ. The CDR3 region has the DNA TGCGCCAGCAGCTTGGTAGCGGGGGTCTCAGATACGCAGTATTTT. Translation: CASSLVAGVSDTQYF.